This TCR beta chain was identified during a study of shared clonotypes between healthy human individuals. This CDR3 region has 17 residues. Germline V gene sequence: CDR1 SEHNR, CDR2 FQNEAQ (reference sequence). After removal of 2 bases from V and 4 bases from J, the junction contained 10 bases not matched to a gene. How the authors handled the data: There were no quality scores in the junction-only immunoSEQ sequences, so filtering differed. Libraries were prepared by immunoSEQ multiplex PCR; TCRdb keeps only in-frame clonotypes and omits some of them. That table furnishes V, J and clone size, whereas the DNA furnished D and trimming. The profile shows about 490,000 clones, around 73% of them singletons.

The chain has TRBV7-9 and TRBJ1-5; 8 bases are a match to TRBD1. Sequencing input: PBMCs. The TCR originated in a woman between 35 and 50 years old in good health. Some clones in this sample may be carry-over from other donors' samples. The DNA for the CDR3 is TGTGCCAGCAGCTTAACATTGTCACAGGGGGATAATCAGCCCCAGCATTTT. It encodes CASSLTLSQGDNQPQHF.